The 10 T cell receptor beta chains given below trace back to one sample, sequenced in a study of identical twins. Using its own MiXCR run on the 5' RACE reads, TCRdb lists one record per CDR3 protein. This repertoire shows 570,000 or so distinct CDR3 sequences, nearly 10% found once; its top ten account for roughly 3%. This sample was shared with a second study, whose subject was yellow fever vaccine responses in identical twins.

The sequencing input was PBMCs. The receptors stem from a woman aged 18-29 years in good health.

This clonotype showed up just a few times. This rearrangement joins TRBV7-2 to TRBJ2-3; D gene uncertain. This CDR3 comprises 13 residues. V was clipped by 5 bases and J by 2 bases, with 8 bases between them. Per germline, CDR1 SGHTA and CDR2 FQGNSA. The CDR3 region has the DNA TGTGCCAGCAGCCAGAAGCACACAGATACGCAGTATTTT. It specifies CASSQKHTDTQYF.

The table lists this clonotype with a few counts. V is TRBV12-5 and J is TRBJ2-3; D possibly corresponds to TRBD2 (6 bases). V lost 1 base to trimming and J lost 4 bases, with 15 bases between them. Germline lookup yields CDR1 LGHNT and CDR2 FRNRAP. The CDR3 consists of 16 residues. CDR3 loop: CASGLGHGGGSDTQYF. CDR3 DNA sequence: TGTGCTAGTGGTTTGGGCCATGGGGGAGGCTCAGATACGCAGTATTTT.

This clonotype was detected many times. This rearrangement joins TRBV20-1 to TRBJ2-1; a weak D match, TRBD2 (5 bases). Between the trimmed V and J ends, which lost 6 bases and 1 base, there was a span of 16 bases. The CDR3 extends over 15 amino acids. Per the germline V gene, CDR1 is DFQATT and CDR2 is SNEGSKA (reference sequence). CDR3 in amino acids: CSASGPLGSYNEQFF. The CDR3 DNA follows: TGCAGTGCCAGCGGCCCCCTTGGTTCCTACAATGAGCAGTTCTTC.

This chain connects TRBV4-2 to TRBJ1-1, with 10 positions matching TRBD1. The CDR3 contains 17 residues. The junction had 9 bases not matched to a gene; V was cut back by 5 bases and J by 0 bases. Germline V CDR1 and CDR2: LGHNA, YNFKEQ. CDR3 in DNA: TGTGCCAGCAGCGCTCGACAGGGGGCTTCGATGAACACTGAAGCTTTCTTT. Its translation: CASSARQGASMNTEAFF.

This clonotype has ten or more counts. This chain links TRBV11-2 with TRBJ2-5; D gene unclear. Germline CDR1 SGHAT, CDR2 FQNNGV. The V and J ends lost 2 bases and 2 bases respectively, with 12 bases between them. The CDR3 sequence is 15 residues long. CDR3 loop: CASSLFRNPQETQYF. The CDR3 region has the DNA TGTGCCAGCAGCTTATTTAGGAACCCACAAGAGACCCAGTACTTC.

The rearrangement joins TRBV20-1 to TRBJ2-6, with 10 nucleotides matching TRBD2. Germline values: CDR1 DFQATT, CDR2 SNEGSKA (reference sequence). The CDR3 sequence is 16 residues long. With V trimmed by 5 bases and J by 2 bases, 6 bases remained unmatched. DNA for the CDR3: TGCAGTGCTCCGAGCGGGAGGGCCCCTGGGGCCAACGTCCTGACTTTC. Translated: CSAPSGRAPGANVLTF.

The chain couples TRBV15 to TRBJ2-7; D possibly matches TRBD1 or TRBD2 (5 bases each). The CDR3 loop spans 13 amino acids. Trimming removed 10 bases at V and 2 bases at J, with 15 bases between. In germline, CDR1 is LNHNV, CDR2 YYDKDF (reference sequence). Here the CDR3 reads CAIGTRVTYEQYF. CDR3 DNA sequence: TGTGCCATCGGGACCAGGGTTACCTACGAGCAGTACTTC.

This rearrangement joins TRBV7-2 to TRBJ2-3, with 9 positions matching TRBD2. CDR1 is SGHTA, CDR2 FQGNSA, per germline. V dropped 6 bases and J dropped 0; count of bases not matched to a gene: 4. This CDR3 comprises 15 residues. The DNA for the CDR3 is TGTGCCAGCAGTTGGACTAGCGTAAGCACAGATACGCAGTATTTT. The encoded protein is CASSWTSVSTDTQYF.

The table lists this clonotype with a few counts. The chain employs TRBV4-1 and TRBJ2-7, with D possibly TRBD2 on 6 matching bases. The CDR3 totals 15 residues. Per the germline V gene, CDR1 is MGHRA and CDR2 is YSYEKL. The V gene lost 1 base and the J gene lost 3 bases, with 13 bases spanning the gap. The CDR3 here is CASSQGSSGVYEQYF. As DNA, the CDR3 is TGCGCCAGCAGCCAAGGGAGTAGCGGAGTCTACGAGCAGTACTTC.

This clonotype has a count of ten or more. This rearrangement joins TRBV3-1 to TRBJ2-6, with D unresolved. The V and J ends lost 0 bases and 0 bases respectively, with 15 bases between them. CDR3 length: 19 residues. Germline V CDR1 and CDR2: LGHDT, YNNKEL (reference sequence). The CDR3 DNA is TGTGCCAGCAGCCAAGAAGTGGGCAGCTCGCGCTCTGGGGCCAACGTCCTGACTTTC. Translated: CASSQEVGSSRSGANVLTF.